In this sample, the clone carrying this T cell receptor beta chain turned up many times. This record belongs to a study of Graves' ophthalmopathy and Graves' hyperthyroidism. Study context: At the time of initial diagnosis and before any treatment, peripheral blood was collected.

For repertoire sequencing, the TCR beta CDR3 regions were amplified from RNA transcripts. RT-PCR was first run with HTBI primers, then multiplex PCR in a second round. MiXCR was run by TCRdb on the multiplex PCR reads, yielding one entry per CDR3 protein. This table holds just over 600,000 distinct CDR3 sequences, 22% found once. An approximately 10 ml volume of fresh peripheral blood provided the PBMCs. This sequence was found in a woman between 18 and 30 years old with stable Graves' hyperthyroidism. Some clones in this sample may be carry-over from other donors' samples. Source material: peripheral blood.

CDR3 nucleotide sequence: TGCGCCAGCAGCTTGGTAGGACAGGGGGGCACTGAAGCTTTCTTT. Its translation: CASSLVGQGGTEAFF. The J gene is TRBJ1-1, the V gene TRBV5-1; 10 bases are a match to TRBD1. V dropped 0 bases and J dropped 4; count of bases not matched to a gene: 3. CDR3 length: 15 residues. Germline V gene lookup returns CDR1 SGHRS and CDR2 YFSETQ.